A single count supports the clone carrying this TCR beta chain. The sample originates from a study of sequential checkpoint blockade in melanoma. Study as a whole: Arm A got nivolumab then ipilimumab; arm B the reverse, 1:1. Each arm's sequence ended with maintenance nivolumab.

The CDR3 extends over 17 amino acids. Germline V gene lookup returns CDR1 SEHNR and CDR2 FQNEAQ (reference sequence). V was cut by 5 bases and J by 4 bases, with 23 bases left in between. Method: immunoSEQ multiplex PCR; TCRdb's copy keeps in-frame clones and lacks some. Here the sample spans thousands of clones, over 40% being singletons. The treatment here: randomized to nivolumab then ipilimumab (arm A) or the reverse (arm B). None of the patients previously received DNA-damaging chemotherapy. Sorted cells were live CD3+CD8+, lacking CD19 and CD56, from PBMCs. The chain couples TRBV7-9 to TRBJ1-1; possible D gene TRBD1, 5 bases. Sequenced material: CD8+ T cells sorted from blood (inferred from file names), taken from a patient given nivolumab and ipilimumab in sequence. This TCR was sampled from a human patient with melanoma. Some clones in this sample may be carry-over from other donors' samples. The CDR3 loop is CASSPPVGGAISTEAFF. The CDR3, as DNA: TGTGCCAGCAGCCCGCCCGTGGGAGGGGCGATATCCACTGAAGCTTTCTTT.